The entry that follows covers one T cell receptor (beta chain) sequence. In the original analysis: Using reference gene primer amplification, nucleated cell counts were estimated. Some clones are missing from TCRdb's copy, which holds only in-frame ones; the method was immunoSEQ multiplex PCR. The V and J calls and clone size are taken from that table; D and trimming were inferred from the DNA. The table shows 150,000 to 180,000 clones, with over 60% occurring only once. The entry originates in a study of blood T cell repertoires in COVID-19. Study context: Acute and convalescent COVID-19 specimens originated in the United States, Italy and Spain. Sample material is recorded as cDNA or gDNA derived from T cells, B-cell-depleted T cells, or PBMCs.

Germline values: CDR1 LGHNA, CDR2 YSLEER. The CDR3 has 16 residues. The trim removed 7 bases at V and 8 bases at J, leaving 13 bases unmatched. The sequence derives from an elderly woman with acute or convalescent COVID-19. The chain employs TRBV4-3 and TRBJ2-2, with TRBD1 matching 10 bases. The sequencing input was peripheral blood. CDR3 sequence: CASKAESGTGVGELFF. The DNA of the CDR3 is TGCGCCAGCAAAGCCGAGTCCGGGACAGGGGTAGGGGAGCTGTTTTTT.